These 23 T cell receptor beta chains came from one sample sequenced in a study of post-analysis software for immune sequencing data. Findings of the study overall: The study found TRBV5-6, TRBV5-1 and TRBV20-1 among five or six TRBV segments more frequent in patients than controls.

These TCRs are of unknown antigen specificity. Unique-molecular-identifier-tagged TCR beta cDNA libraries were used. A single record per CDR3 protein comes from TCRdb applying MiXCR to the PCR reads. This sample has about 760,000 distinct CDR3 sequences, with roughly 30% found just once. Sequenced: blood. These receptors all stem from a girl aged 10 to 17 with multiple sclerosis.

This clonotype was observed a few times. This chain uses TRBV12-3 or TRBV12-4 with TRBJ2-6; D uncertain. The CDR3 runs 14 residues. Between the trimmed V and J ends, which lost 5 bases and 4 bases, there was a span of 9 bases. CDR3 coding DNA: TGTGCCAGCAGTCGCCCCTGGGGGGCCAACGTCCTGACTTTC. Translating it yields CASSRPWGANVLTF.

This rearrangement joins TRBV4-2 to TRBJ2-7; D uncertain. The CDR3 has 13 amino acids. V lost 1 base and J lost 3, with 7 bases in between. In germline, CDR1 is LGHNA, CDR2 YNFKEQ. CDR3 coding DNA: TGTGCCAGCAGCCAAGCCCTGTTCTACGAGCAGTACTTC. Translating it yields CASSQALFYEQYF.

This clonotype was counted only a few times. This chain connects TRBV4-3 to TRBJ2-7; D remains unclear. V lost 4 bases and J lost 3, with 13 bases in between. Germline lookup yields CDR1 LGHNA and CDR2 YSLEER. This CDR3 is 14 amino acids long. Here the CDR3 DNA reads TGCGCCAGCAGCCTGTACCCGGCCAACTACGAGCAGTACTTC. It specifies CASSLYPANYEQYF.

The chain combines TRBV6-6 with TRBJ2-3, with D perhaps TRBD1 or TRBD2 (6 bases each). Germline V gene lookup returns CDR1 MNHNY and CDR2 SVGAGI (reference sequence). Trimming took off 9 bases at V and 2 bases at J, with 15 bases between the two ends. The CDR3 loop spans 14 amino acids. This CDR3 reads CASSGGPDTDTQYF. The CDR3, as DNA: TGTGCCAGTTCCGGGGGCCCGGACACAGATACGCAGTATTTT.

This clonotype was observed a handful of times. The CDR3 region has the DNA TGTGCCAGCAGCGACCATACAGCGGGGGGGCGGTACTTC. It translates to CASSDHTAGGRYF. The chain couples TRBV7-2 to TRBJ2-7, with 10 bases that match TRBD2. Germline CDR1 and CDR2: SGHTA and FQGNSA. CDR3 length: 13 amino acids. V lost 5 bases and J lost 12; bases outside the gene matches: 10.

The chain joins TRBV20-1 to TRBJ1-1; D is unclear. The CDR3 has 13 residues. V was pared by 0 bases and J by 3 bases, with 8 bases between. CDR1 DFQATT and CDR2 SNEGSKA come from the germline V gene (reference sequence). The CDR3 DNA reads TGCAGTGCTAGAGATACCGTGGACACTGAAGCTTTCTTT. It codes for CSARDTVDTEAFF.

The chain carries TRBV12-3 or TRBV12-4 and TRBJ1-6, with 8 bases lining up with TRBD1. The CDR3 covers 15 residues. The ends lost 7 bases at V and 5 bases at J; junction bases unmatched: 7. The CDR3 region is CASTLTGGNNSPLHF. The CDR3 bases are TGTGCCAGCACCCTTACAGGGGGAAATAATTCACCCCTCCACTTT.

The table lists this clonotype with many counts. CDR3 DNA: TGCAGCGTTGGGGGACTAGCGGGACCCTACGAGCAGTACTTC. Amino acids: CSVGGLAGPYEQYF. The chain uses TRBV29-1 and TRBJ2-7; 13 bases map to TRBD2. The junction had 2 bases not matched to a gene; V was cut back by 4 bases and J by 2 bases. There are 14 residues in the CDR3. Germline CDR1 reads SQVTM; CDR2 reads ANQGSEA.

In its sample, this clonotype was seen a few times. The gene calls are TRBV7-2 and TRBJ1-5, with TRBD1 identical over 7 bases. The CDR3 contains 15 residues. Germline V CDR1 and CDR2: SGHTA, FQGNSA. V was clipped by 5 bases and J by 1 base; unmatched bases: 5. CDR3 amino acids: CASSAQGVSNQPQHF. DNA for the CDR3: TGTGCCAGCAGCGCGCAGGGGGTGAGCAATCAGCCCCAGCATTTT.

This clonotype appeared a few times. V usage is TRBV6-6 and J usage is TRBJ2-2; 9 nucleotides match TRBD1. Germline V gives CDR1 MNHNY, CDR2 SVGAGI (reference sequence). There are 12 residues in the CDR3. DNA of the CDR3: TGTGCGGTACAGGGGGCCTCCGGGGAGCTGTTTTTT. Its translation is CAVQGASGELFF.

V is TRBV20-1 and J is TRBJ1-1; maybe TRBD1 (6 bases). The CDR3 consists of 10 residues. Germline loops: CDR1 DFQATT, CDR2 SNEGSKA (reference sequence). DNA for the CDR3: TGCAGGGCAGGGGACACTGAAGCTTTCTTT. This translates into CRAGDTEAFF.

This clonotype has ten or more counts. The chain uses TRBV20-1 and TRBJ2-7; 10 bases map to TRBD2. The CDR3 contains 14 residues. CDR1 and CDR2 from the germline V gene are DFQATT and SNEGSKA (reference sequence). Trimming took 6 bases from V and 4 from J; bases not matched to a gene: 9. CDR3 nucleotide sequence: TGCAGTGCCACTAAGCGGGAGGGCCTTTACGAGCAGTACTTC. Protein sequence: CSATKREGLYEQYF.

The chain joins TRBV7-2 to TRBJ2-2; 7 nucleotides line up with TRBD1. The CDR3 loop spans 14 amino acids. CDR1 and CDR2 from the germline V gene are SGHTA and FQGNSA. V shed 5 bases and J 5 bases; nucleotides not matched to a gene: 5. The CDR3 spells CASSQTTGTGELFF. CDR3 nucleotides: TGTGCCAGCAGCCAAACGACAGGGACCGGGGAGCTGTTTTTT. The full variable domain, with the rest looked up from reference TRBV7-2 and TRBJ2-2, is GAGVSQSPSNKVTEKGKDVELRCDPISGHTALYWYRQSLGQGLEFLIYFQGNSAPDKSGLPSDRFSAERTGGSVSTLTIQRTQQEDSAVYLCASSQTTGTGELFFGEGSRLTVL.

This clonotype was detected a few times. The V and J genes are TRBV7-2 and TRBJ1-5; D unclear. The CDR3 runs 13 residues. The V gene lost 4 bases and the J gene lost 3 bases, with 7 bases spanning the gap. Germline lookup yields CDR1 SGHTA and CDR2 FQGNSA. CDR3 nucleotides: TGTGCCAGCAGCTCGAGGATCAATCAGCCCCAGCATTTT. It specifies CASSSRINQPQHF.

This clonotype was seen a handful of times. This chain links TRBV4-3 with TRBJ2-3; 7 bases map to TRBD1. The germline V gene has CDR1 LGHNA and CDR2 YSLEER. The CDR3 contains 16 residues. After removal of 1 base from V and 5 bases from J, the junction contained 9 bases not matched to a gene. CDR3 residues: CASSQVNRGLGDTQYF. The CDR3 DNA follows: TGCGCCAGCAGCCAAGTTAACAGGGGATTGGGAGATACGCAGTATTTT.

The chain uses TRBV7-2 and TRBJ2-1, with TRBD2 identical over 7 bases. Germline CDR1 and CDR2: SGHTA and FQGNSA. Unmatched junction bases numbered 11, after V lost 3 bases and J lost 9 bases. The CDR3 length is 15 residues. The chain's CDR3 is CASSFSRGELGEQFF. CDR3 DNA sequence: TGTGCCAGCAGCTTCTCCCGGGGGGAGCTGGGTGAGCAGTTCTTC.

The V call is TRBV9, the J call TRBJ1-2; D uncertain. V was clipped by 3 bases and J by 7 bases, with 10 bases between them. The CDR3 totals 12 residues. The germline V gene has CDR1 SGDLS and CDR2 YYNGEE. The CDR3 loop is CASSAKVGGYTF. The DNA for the CDR3 is TGTGCCAGCAGCGCCAAGGTTGGTGGCTACACCTTC.

The chain recombines TRBV12-3 or TRBV12-4 with TRBJ2-3; possibly TRBD2 for D (6 bases). The CDR3 spans 16 residues. V was shortened by 1 base and J by 5 bases, with 16 bases between the two germline ends. The CDR3 DNA follows: TGTGCCAGCAGTTTAGGGGGCGGAGGGGCCGGAGATACGCAGTATTTT. It translates to CASSLGGGGAGDTQYF.

In its sample, this clonotype was seen a few times. The chain uses TRBV6-2 or TRBV6-3 and TRBJ1-4; D is ambiguous. The CDR3 has 13 amino acids. Trimming shortened V by 6 bases and J by 2 bases, and 7 bases separated the two germline ends. The germline CDR1 and CDR2 sequences are MNHEY and SVGEGT. CDR3 sequence reads: CASRRMTNEKLFF. The CDR3, as DNA: TGTGCCAGCAGACGGATGACTAATGAAAAACTGTTTTTT.

The chain uses TRBV7-2 and TRBJ2-3; D gene unclear. Looked up from germline, CDR1 is SGHTA and CDR2 is FQGNSA. Trimming removed 1 base at V and 3 bases at J, with 17 bases between. This CDR3 is 17 amino acids long. CDR3 coding DNA: TGTGCCAGCAGCTTAGATCCGTTCCCCAGCGATACAGATACGCAGTATTTT. Protein sequence: CASSLDPFPSDTDTQYF.

The chain couples TRBV5-1 to TRBJ2-7; 11 bases match TRBD1. This CDR3 spans 15 amino acids. V trimming: 3 bases; J trimming: 1 base; junction bases outside the gene matches: 3. Germline CDR1 SGHRS, CDR2 YFSETQ. This chain's CDR3 is CASSWGQGGSYEQYF. The CDR3 region has the DNA TGCGCCAGCAGCTGGGGACAGGGGGGGTCCTACGAGCAGTACTTC. The complete variable domain, with remaining parts taken from reference TRBV5-1 and TRBJ2-7, reads KAGVTQTPRYLIKTRGQQVTLSCSPISGHRSVSWYQQTPGQGLQFLFEYFSETQRNKGNFPGRFSGRQFSNSRSEMNVSTLELGDSALYLCASSWGQGGSYEQYFGPGTRLTVT.

V is TRBV20-1 and J is TRBJ1-4; unclear D gene. The ends were cut back, 0 bases at V and 9 bases at J, with 14 bases in the middle. Germline values: CDR1 DFQATT, CDR2 SNEGSKA (reference sequence). This CDR3 is built from 14 residues. The CDR3 loop reads CSARESFDPKKLFF. DNA of the CDR3: TGCAGTGCTAGAGAATCCTTCGACCCGAAAAAACTGTTTTTT.

The chain has TRBV4-1 and TRBJ1-1; the D is unclear. V was pared by 6 bases and J by 3 bases, with 11 bases between. The CDR3 length is 13 residues. Germline CDR1 and CDR2: MGHRA and YSYEKL. The CDR3 is CASRPSGYTEAFF. The CDR3 DNA reads as TGCGCCAGCAGACCTTCTGGGTACACTGAAGCTTTCTTT.